This T cell receptor beta chain was obtained from a study of blood T cell repertoires in COVID-19. Overall study: Sites in the United States, Italy and Spain provided acute and convalescent COVID-19 samples.

TCRdb's copy holds only in-frame clones and misses some; the assay was immunoSEQ multiplex PCR. Here the sample spans roughly 100,000 clones, 80% to 90% being singletons. V lost 0 bases and J 1 base, leaving 6 bases between the germline ends. This CDR3 has 13 residues. Germline CDR1 SQVTM, CDR2 ANQGSEA. This sequence originates from an elderly man with COVID-19, enrolled during active disease. The chain is built from TRBV29-1 and TRBJ1-1, with D possibly TRBD1 on 5 matching bases. The source material was peripheral blood. The CDR3 DNA reads TGCAGCGTTGAAGACAGGGCGAACACTGAAGCTTTCTTT. Amino acids: CSVEDRANTEAFF.